The text below deals with one T cell receptor beta chain. This entry is derived from a study of blood T cell repertoires in COVID-19. Across the whole study: Italy, Spain and the United States were the sources of the convalescent and acute COVID-19 samples. PBMCs, B-cell-depleted T cells, or T cells were the source of the cDNA or gDNA that made up the material.

Authors' processing steps: For nucleated cells, counts were estimated from reference gene primer amplification. The assay was immunoSEQ multiplex PCR, and TCRdb's table has in-frame clones only and misses some. V and J calls and clone size are those listed in that table; D and trimming were worked out from the DNA. The profile shows about 210,000 clones, roughly 82% of them singletons. The V and J ends lost 5 bases and 2 bases respectively, with 7 bases between them. The germline V gene encodes CDR1 LNHDA and CDR2 SQIVND (reference sequence). This CDR3 region has 13 residues. The sequence derives from a woman aged 40 to 50 with acute or convalescent COVID-19. The chain uses TRBV19 and TRBJ1-5, with no clear D. The sequencing input was peripheral blood. DNA of the CDR3: TGTGCCAGTAGTCCCCGCGGCAATCAGCCCCAGCATTTT. Translated, it gives CASSPRGNQPQHF. Filled out from reference TRBV19 and TRBJ1-5, the complete variable domain reads DGGITQSPKYLFRKEGQNVTLSCEQNLNHDAMYWYRQDPGQGLRLIYYSQIVNDFQKGDIAEGYSVSREKKESFPLTVTSAQKNPTAFYLCASSPRGNQPQHFGDGTRLSIL.